This T cell receptor beta chain was recorded in a study of early T cells in non-severe SARS-CoV-2 infection (dated by TCRdb to the early 2020s). For the wider study: Bulk RNA from unsorted whole blood was used for TCR sequencing, so alpha and beta chains could not be paired.

Study-wide conclusions, independent of this receptor: Matching against VDJdb was skewed toward anti-spike CD8 responses, likely underestimated virus-specific expansions, and missed private and CD4 specificities.

A case-control design nested within a healthcare worker cohort in London, UK, was used, with weekly nasopharyngeal swab PCR tests and blood sampling performed. Between 23 and 31 March 2020, the week of the UK lockdown, healthcare workers were enrolled and then followed up weekly for as long as 16 weeks. Library construction relied on 5' RACE. The instrument given in TCRdb is NextSeq 500. Unique molecular identifiers were attached to individual cDNA molecules in the TCR library protocol so that sequencing error and PCR bias could be corrected. Both TCR alpha and beta chains were sequenced, and tight co-correlation was observed between alpha and beta sequence abundances in each sample. The study's processing was this. Decombinator V4 was used to perform V gene, J gene and CDR3 annotation of TCR sequences. TCRs were defined as expanded if a significant change between any two time points was detected under a Poisson model with p below 0.0001. TCR abundances were normalised to the total number of TCRs sequenced per sample and were expressed as counts per million. TRAV1-2 paired with TRAJ12, TRAJ20 or TRAJ33 defined MAIT TCRs, while TRAV10 paired with TRAJ18 defined iNKT TCRs. VDJdb, accessed on 1 November 2021, was searched for TCRs annotated for CMV, EBV and SARS-CoV-2, and TCRs annotated for more than one antigen were excluded. Through fastp at Q25 and MiXCR, TCRdb rebuilt clones from the public reads, retaining in-frame beta chains. Each record represents a unique CDR3 protein, reported with the most common genes and DNA among its rows. Here the V and J calls rest on TCRdb's processing, not on the authors' analysis. Within this sample are tens of thousands of distinct CDR3 sequences, with roughly 9.2% of them counted one time only. Of the sample, roughly 13% falls within the top ten clones.

Of note for this clonotype: Its target antigen remains unknown. Within one base of it there is no much larger clone, and no base qualities were kept.

The CDR3 measures 15 amino acids from cysteine to phenylalanine. Only the CDR3 DNA stays, 45 bases, in frame from base 1. Relative to germline, V is 0 bases shorter and J is 7 bases shorter, with 15 bases between their ends. CDR1 is given as SGHVS and CDR2 as FNYEAQ, both from the germline V gene. This chain joins TRBV7-6 to TRBJ1-1, with the D gene not clear enough to name. Specimen: whole blood. The TCR was taken from an adult who was a healthcare worker with PCR-confirmed SARS-CoV-2 infection or an uninfected control (not recorded which). The nucleotide sequence reads TGTGCCAGCAGCTTAGCGGAGCAACGTTCTCATGAAGCTTTCTTT. Translated, it reads CASSLAEQRSHEAFF.